Detailed here is one T cell receptor (beta chain). Its target is not known. This sample stems from a study of cytomegalovirus exposure and HLA in healthy donors. The germline V gene encodes CDR1 SGHRS and CDR2 YFSETQ. V was pared by 0 bases and J by 4 bases, with 10 bases of the junction left unmatched. This CDR3 region has 17 residues. The study ran its PCR with 60 Vbeta and 13 Jbeta primers. The repertoire was sequenced with immunoSEQ multiplex PCR; TCRdb's copy has only in-frame clones and lacks some. Of some 120,000 clones listed, 75% are singletons. Study conclusions and caveats: The presence/absence work took it that sequencing depth was about the same across donors. In vitro testing confirmed a few CMV-associated chains as specific for CMV antigens.

The chain links TRBV5-1 to TRBJ1-3, with 7 bases matching TRBD1. This TCR derives from a woman aged 18 to 35 in good health and CMV-seronegative. The sequenced material came from PBMCs. The CDR3 DNA is TGCGCCAGCAGCTTGGTTCAGGGGGACCTGACAGGAAACACCATATATTTT. It encodes CASSLVQGDLTGNTIYF.